Below are 11 T cell receptor beta chains sequenced from a single sample in a study of blood T cell repertoires in COVID-19. Clones were read by immunoSEQ multiplex PCR, and TCRdb kept only the in-frame ones, dropping some. The sample includes 50,000 to 75,000 clones, around 67% of them seen just once. Sequenced material: peripheral blood. Receptor source: a woman aged 50 to 60 with active or convalescent COVID-19.

This clone was seen a few times. The V gene is TRBV4-2, the J gene TRBJ2-7; a possible D gene is TRBD2 (6 bases). Per germline, CDR1 LGHNA and CDR2 YNFKEQ. The V gene lost 0 bases and the J gene lost 0 bases, with 15 bases spanning the gap. The CDR3 is 17 amino acids. CDR3 protein: CASSQEVLGGSSYEQYF. CDR3 bases: TGTGCCAGCAGCCAAGAGGTACTTGGAGGGAGCTCCTACGAGCAGTACTTC.

V gene TRBV19 combines with J gene TRBJ2-7, with TRBD2 as a possible D gene (6 bases). The CDR3 spans 15 residues. Germline CDR1 LNHDA, CDR2 SQIVND (reference sequence). The germline V and J ends were trimmed by 5 bases and 0 bases, with 14 bases remaining between them. DNA of the CDR3: TGTGCCAGTAGTGTATCTAGCGCCAGCTCCTACGAGCAGTACTTC. Its protein is CASSVSSASSYEQYF.

The chain recombines TRBV7-6 with TRBJ2-7; TRBD2 matches 8 bases. V dropped 8 bases and J dropped 1; count of bases not matched to a gene: 10. The CDR3 is made up of 15 amino acids. Germline V gene lookup returns CDR1 SGHVS and CDR2 FNYEAQ. CDR3 DNA: TGTGCCAGCGGGCGGGAGGCGGGCTTATCCTACGAGCAGTACTTC. Translation: CASGREAGLSYEQYF. Supplemented by reference TRBV7-6 and TRBJ2-7, the full variable domain reads GAGVSQSPRYKVTKRGQDVALRCDPISGHVSLYWYRQALGQGPEFLTYFNYEAQQDKSGLPNDRFSAERPEGSISTLTIQRTEQRDSAMYRCASGREAGLSYEQYFGPGTRLTVT.

The chain links TRBV20-1 to TRBJ2-7, with 8 nucleotides matching TRBD1. Germline values: CDR1 DFQATT, CDR2 SNEGSKA (reference sequence). There are 14 residues in the CDR3. V dropped 3 bases and J dropped 2; count of bases not matched to a gene: 6. CDR3 DNA sequence: TGCAGTGCTAGTGGGCCACAGGGGGCCTACGAGCAGTACTTC. Translated, it gives CSASGPQGAYEQYF.

This clone was counted only a few times. V usage is TRBV30 and J usage is TRBJ1-6; maybe TRBD1 (6 bases). The CDR3 consists of 15 residues. V dropped 5 bases and J dropped 4 bases, with 15 bases sitting between them. Germline V gene sequence: CDR1 GTSNPN, CDR2 SVGIG (reference sequence). This CDR3 reads CAWEKDSLYNSPLHF. The DNA of the CDR3 is TGTGCCTGGGAAAAGGACAGCCTATATAATTCACCCCTCCACTTT.

The chain recombines TRBV3-1 (or the pseudogene TRBV3-2) with TRBJ1-1; 7 bases are shared with TRBD1. CDR3 length equals 15 residues. V shed 1 base and J 3 bases; nucleotides not matched to a gene: 5. The germline V gene has CDR1 LGHDT and CDR2 YNNKEL (reference sequence). The CDR3 coding sequence is TGTGCCAGCAGCCAAGCGGACAGGCTGGACACTGAAGCTTTCTTT. It codes for CASSQADRLDTEAFF.

This clone has more than one count but fewer than ten. The chain joins TRBV10-3 to TRBJ1-1; D may be TRBD1 (5 bases). The CDR3 sequence is 13 residues long. Looked up from germline, CDR1 is ENHRY and CDR2 is SYGVKD. V was shortened by 4 bases and J by 4 bases, with 10 bases between the two germline ends. The CDR3 protein is CAISARGFTEAFF. The CDR3 DNA is TGTGCCATCAGTGCAAGGGGCTTCACTGAAGCTTTCTTT.

This clone was observed a few times. The J gene is TRBJ1-5, the V gene TRBV6-5; D is undetermined. The CDR3 is 13 amino acids. Germline V gives CDR1 MNHEY, CDR2 SVGAGI. V lost 6 bases and J 7 bases, leaving 13 bases between the germline ends. The CDR3: CASRWTSGQPQHF. The DNA of the CDR3 is TGTGCCAGCAGGTGGACTAGCGGGCAGCCCCAGCATTTT.

CDR3 loop: CATSGRYGGTDTQYF. The CDR3 bases are TGTGCCACCAGCGGCCGTTACGGAGGCACAGATACGCAGTATTTT. This chain links TRBV15 with TRBJ2-3; no clear D. The CDR3 extends over 15 amino acids. Trimming pared 5 bases from V and 1 base from J, leaving 13 bases between. Per germline, CDR1 LNHNV and CDR2 YYDKDF (reference sequence). Filled out from reference TRBV15 and TRBJ2-3, the complete variable domain reads DAMVIQNPRYQVTQFGKPVTLSCSQTLNHNVMYWYQQKSSQAPKLLFHYYDKDFNNEADTPDNFQSRRPNTSFCFLDIRSPGLGDTAMYLCATSGRYGGTDTQYFGPGTRLTVL.

The DNA for the CDR3 is TGTGCCAGCAGCTTAGATCCGGTAGACACTGAAGCTTTCTTT. As protein: CASSLDPVDTEAFF. The chain combines TRBV11-2 with TRBJ1-1; D unclear. The V gene lost 0 bases and the J gene lost 3 bases, with 8 bases spanning the gap. Germline V gene lookup returns CDR1 SGHAT and CDR2 FQNNGV. The CDR3 length is 14 residues.

V gene TRBV4-2 combines with J gene TRBJ2-3, with D perhaps matching TRBD2 (6 bases). Germline CDR1 reads LGHNA; CDR2 reads YNFKEQ. The CDR3 extends over 17 amino acids. The V and J ends lost 4 bases and 2 bases respectively, with 19 bases between them. The CDR3 sequence is CASSPLEGTLITDTQYF. In DNA, the CDR3 is TGTGCCAGCAGCCCCCTAGAAGGGACTTTGATCACAGATACGCAGTATTTT.